This T cell receptor (beta chain) was obtained from a study of neurological immune-mediated disorders. Regarding the study as a whole: Multiple sclerosis, the disease with the least TCR clonal expansion, fell below healthy controls, whereas HTLV-1-associated myelopathy showed the most.

The cDNA was generated through 5'RACE incorporating 10-nucleotide random UMIs. One entry per CDR3 protein results from TCRdb running MiXCR on the 5' RACE reads. The sample has about 59,000 distinct CDR3 sequences, approximately 11% seen once. This clonotype occurred many times. Its target is unknown. Unsorted libraries were generated from 2 million PBMCs. These cells had been stored in RNAlater at -80 C. The V gene's germline CDR1 is SGHTA and CDR2 FQGTGA. The CDR3 has 13 residues. Trimming at V came to 5 bases and at J to 8 bases, leaving 4 bases not matched to a gene. The origin of this receptor is a woman aged 55-69 years with HTLV-1-associated myelopathy (HAM/TSP). The chain couples TRBV7-3 to TRBJ2-2; 8 nucleotides line up with TRBD2. The sequenced sample consisted of PBMCs. Here the CDR3 reads CASSPTSEGELFF. In nucleotides, the CDR3 is TGTGCCAGCAGCCCGACTAGCGAGGGGGAGCTGTTTTTT.